These T cell receptor beta chains were read from a single sample in a study of shared clonotypes between healthy human individuals. TCRdb's copy holds only in-frame clones and misses some; the assay was immunoSEQ multiplex PCR. The sample lists approximately 110,000 clones, approximately 65% occurring once. Sequences were obtained from memory CD8+ T cells sorted from blood. Every receptor here comes from a woman in her twenties or thirties in good health. Each CDR3 is given with its conserved first and last residue. The D gene is left open where the match is weak. Where a row states a size, it is once, few, many or the class of an expanded clone; other rows omit it.

>few|TRBV27|-|TRBJ2-5
TGTGCCAGCAGCCGCAGGGGAGGGGGCCAAGAGACCCAGTACTTC
CASSRRGGGQETQYF
>-|TRBV2|-|TRBJ1-1
TGTGCCAGCAGGGAGGCGGGGGCGAGTAGGAGGCGGTATAGTGAAGCTTTCTTT
CASREAGASRRRYSEAFF
>many|TRBV27|-|TRBJ1-1
TGTGCCAGCTCGGCGGGGATAAGCACTGAAGCTTTCTTT
CASSAGISTEAFF
>-|TRBV2|TRBD1|TRBJ2-6
TGTGCAAAAGAGGGGACAGACTCTCGGGGGGCCAACGTCCTGACTTTC
CAKEGTDSRGANVLTF
>-|TRBV6-5|-|TRBJ2-3
TGTGCCAGCAGTACTCAGGATACGCAGTATTTT
CASSTQDTQYF
>-|TRBV2|-|TRBJ1-5
TGTGCCAGCAGTGAATCGGGCAGGGTTGGTCAGCCCCAGCATTTT
CASSESGRVGQPQHF
>once|TRBV18|-|TRBJ1-2
TGTGCCAGCTCAGGCGCCCCGGCGGGGATCTATGGCTACACCTTC
CASSGAPAGIYGYTF
>-|TRBV11-2|-|TRBJ1-1
TGTGCCAGCAGCTTAGTAGAGAACACTGAAGCTTTCTTT
CASSLVENTEAFF
>few|TRBV2|-|TRBJ1-4
TGTGCCAGCAGTCACCACAGGGTGGTATATGAAAAACTGTTTTTT
CASSHHRVVYEKLFF
>many|TRBV25-1|TRBD2|TRBJ2-7
TGTGCCAGCAGCGGACTAGCGGGAGAAGTCCACGAGCAGTACTTC
CASSGLAGEVHEQYF
>-|TRBV28|-|TRBJ2-7
TGTGCCAGTAATGGAAGGCTGGGACGATCGGAAGGGGAGCAGTACTTC
CASNGRLGRSEGEQYF
>-|TRBV28|TRBD2|TRBJ2-7
TGTGCCAGCAGTTTAACTAGGGACAGAGTAGCGGGAGCTATCTCCTACGAGCAGTACTTC
CASSLTRDRVAGAISYEQYF
>-|TRBV27|-|TRBJ2-1
TGTGCCAGCAGAACACCCGGGACGCCTGACAATGAGCAGTTCTTC
CASRTPGTPDNEQFF
>-|TRBV28|-|TRBJ2-1
TGTGCCAGCAGTAGGTCGTACTACAATGAGCAGTTCTTC
CASSRSYYNEQFF
>-|TRBV5-4|TRBD2|TRBJ2-5
TGTGCCAGCAGGTCGGGACTAGCGGGAGACGAGACCCAGTACTTC
CASRSGLAGDETQYF
>-|TRBV7-3|TRBD2|TRBJ2-3
TGTGCCAGCTCCCTTAGTGGCGGGAGTTCAGATACGCAGTATTTT
CASSLSGGSSDTQYF
>-|TRBV6-5|TRBD2|TRBJ2-3
TGTGCCAGCCGGGAGCGGGGGGGGGCAGATACGCAGTATTTT
CASRERGGADTQYF
>few|TRBV18|-|TRBJ2-6
TGTGCCAGCTCAACGGGCAGGGCCGGGGCCAACGTCCTGACTTTC
CASSTGRAGANVLTF
>few|TRBV21-1|-|TRBJ2-7
TGTGCCAGCAGCAAAGCGCGGGTTTACGAGCAGTACTTC
CASSKARVYEQYF
>-|TRBV19|-|TRBJ2-7
TGTGCCAGTAGTATAGAACGGGGCTACGAGCAGTACTTC
CASSIERGYEQYF
>few|TRBV6-5|TRBD2|TRBJ2-1
TGTGCCAGCAGTTACTTGGCGGGAGGGCCAGGGAATGAGCAGTTCTTC
CASSYLAGGPGNEQFF
>-|TRBV9|-|TRBJ2-7
TGTGCCAGCAGCTTTGGGACGGACGTTACCTACGAGCAGTACTTC
CASSFGTDVTYEQYF
>-|TRBV7-9|-|TRBJ1-1
TGTGCCATTGACGTAACCGTGAACACTGAAGCTTTCTTT
CAIDVTVNTEAFF
>-|TRBV19|TRBD2|TRBJ2-1
TGTGCCAGTGGAGGACTAGCGGGAGCTCCCAATGAGCAGTTCTTC
CASGGLAGAPNEQFF
>once|TRBV7-8|-|TRBJ1-5
TGTGCCAGCAGCCTACAACGGGATCAGCCCCAGCATTTT
CASSLQRDQPQHF
>-|TRBV19|-|TRBJ2-3
TGTGCCAGTACTGGGGACCCCCGCACAGATACGCAGTATTTT
CASTGDPRTDTQYF
>few|TRBV6-1|-|TRBJ1-1
TGTGCCAGCAGTGAAGGGAGGGGGGGGACTGAAGCTTTCTTT
CASSEGRGGTEAFF
>medium-sized|TRBV6-6|-|TRBJ1-4
TGTGCCAGCAGGTCGGAGGGGATGGATGAAAAACTGTTTTTT
CASRSEGMDEKLFF
>once|TRBV11-2|-|TRBJ2-1
TGTGCCAGCAGCAAAACTAGCCTTGAGCAGTTCTTC
CASSKTSLEQFF
>once|TRBV13|-|TRBJ2-7
TGTGCCAGCAGCTTAAGTAGCGCAAGTTACGAGCAGTACTTC
CASSLSSASYEQYF
>-|TRBV5-1|TRBD2|TRBJ2-4
TGCGCCAGCAGCTCGGGACTAGCGGGAAGGTACAAAAACATTCAGTACTTC
CASSSGLAGRYKNIQYF
>-|TRBV28|-|TRBJ2-7
TGTGCCAGCAGTCTATACCGCGGCGGGGTCTCCTACGAGCAGTACTTC
CASSLYRGGVSYEQYF
>-|TRBV6-1|TRBD1|TRBJ2-7
TGTGCCAGTAGACAGGGGTTCAACGAGCAGTACTTC
CASRQGFNEQYF
>-|TRBV2|-|TRBJ1-6
TGTGCCAGCAGTGAAGGGGACCGACTTGTTTCACCCCTCCACTTT
CASSEGDRLVSPLHF
>-|TRBV29-1|-|TRBJ2-5
TGCAGCGTTCTATCTCTGGCGGGAACTTGGACACAGTACTTC
CSVLSLAGTWTQYF
>once|TRBV9|TRBD2|TRBJ2-2
TGTGCCAGCAGCGTAGGACTAGCGGGAGCTAGTGGCACCGGGGAGCTGTTTTTT
CASSVGLAGASGTGELFF
>-|TRBV2|TRBD2|TRBJ2-1
TGTGCCCCTCATCCACTAGCGGGAGAAATCTATGAGCAGTTCTTC
CAPHPLAGEIYEQFF
>-|TRBV20-1|-|TRBJ2-7
TGCAGTGCGGGACAACTCTACGAGCAGTACTTC
CSAGQLYEQYF
>-|TRBV28|-|TRBJ1-3
TGTGCCAGCAGTTGGACCCTAACAGGGACTGGAAACACCATATATTTT
CASSWTLTGTGNTIYF
>once|TRBV6-1|-|TRBJ2-7
TGTGCCAGCAACCCCACAGGGTCGGCCTACGAGCAGTACTTC
CASNPTGSAYEQYF
>-|TRBV10-3|TRBD1|TRBJ2-5
TGTGCCATCAGTAGTTCGACAGGGTGGGAGGAGACCCAGTACTTC
CAISSSTGWEETQYF
>-|TRBV6-5|-|TRBJ2-7
TGTGCCAGCAGTTTTGATAGCGAGTCCTACGAGCAGTACTTC
CASSFDSESYEQYF
>-|TRBV27|TRBD2|TRBJ2-7
TGTGCCAGCAGTTCTTATCCGGGACTAGCGGGAGCTGTCAAACCCTACGAGCAGTACTTC
CASSSYPGLAGAVKPYEQYF
>-|TRBV5-6|-|TRBJ2-3
TGTGCCAGCAGAACAGGGTTGGACACAGATACGCAGTATTTT
CASRTGLDTDTQYF
>-|TRBV15|TRBD2|TRBJ2-2
TGTGCCACCAGCAGAGATTCGAGACTAGCGGGGACCGGGGAGCTGTTTTTT
CATSRDSRLAGTGELFF
>-|TRBV29-1|-|TRBJ2-7
TGCAGCGTTGAAGGGGGCAGGAGCTCCTACGAGCAGTACTTC
CSVEGGRSSYEQYF
>few|TRBV5-6|-|TRBJ1-1
TGTGCCAGCAGCTTGGCCATTAGTGAAGCTTTCTTT
CASSLAISEAFF
>-|TRBV5-1|-|TRBJ2-7
TGCGCCAGCAGCTTGGACGGCCACTACGAGCAGTACTTC
CASSLDGHYEQYF
>-|TRBV6-5|TRBD2|TRBJ2-7
TGTGCCAGCAGTTACCAACTCGAGACTGTGCGGGGGGAGCAGTACTTC
CASSYQLETVRGEQYF
>few|TRBV27|TRBD1|TRBJ1-2
TGTGCCAGCACCAAGGACAGGGCTAATAACTATGGCTACACCTTC
CASTKDRANNYGYTF
>-|TRBV27|TRBD2|TRBJ2-2
TGTGCCAGCACCCTGGGACTAGCGGGAGTCGGGGAGCTGTTTTTT
CASTLGLAGVGELFF
>-|TRBV19|-|TRBJ2-3
TGTGCCAGTAGTATAGGGGGGCCCAGCACAGATACGCAGTATTTT
CASSIGGPSTDTQYF
>-|TRBV5-6|-|TRBJ1-1
TGTGCCAGCAGCTGGACGGGACGAGTGAACACTGAAGCTTTCTTT
CASSWTGRVNTEAFF
>few|TRBV30|-|TRBJ2-1
TGTGCCTGGAGTCCCAGACCGGAGGCCAATGAGCAGTTCTTC
CAWSPRPEANEQFF
>-|TRBV13|-|TRBJ1-2
TGTGCCAGCAGCATGACCCCCGGGGACGACTATGGCTACACCTTC
CASSMTPGDDYGYTF
>-|TRBV1|-|TRBJ1-5
TGCACCAGCAGCCAAGATGGGGGATCTGGGGCGGCGCGCGATCAGCCCCAGCATTTT
CTSSQDGGSGAARDQPQHF
>-|TRBV7-3|TRBD2|TRBJ2-3
TGTGCCAGCAGTCCAGTGGGGGTAGCGGGAGTTGCGGATACGCAGTATTTT
CASSPVGVAGVADTQYF